The T cell receptor (beta chain) under discussion was sequenced for a study of blood T cell repertoires in COVID-19. Study-level information: Researchers got acute and convalescent COVID-19 samples from the United States, Italy and Spain.

Those enrolled in Seattle joined during active infection and were followed longitudinally afterward. The CDR3 contains 16 residues. CDR1 is ENHRY, CDR2 SYGVKD, per germline. J lost 7 bases, V lost 7 bases, and 14 bases had no gene match. Libraries were prepared by immunoSEQ multiplex PCR; TCRdb keeps only in-frame clonotypes and omits some of them. The sample includes 310,000 or so clones, approximately 88% of them seen just once. This clonotype was obtained from a man aged 25-45 years with COVID-19, enrolled during active disease. V gene TRBV10-3 combines with J gene TRBJ1-2; TRBD1 matches at 11 bases. The sample was peripheral blood. The CDR3 nucleotides read TGTGCCATCACCGGGACAGGGGGAGGAGGTTTGCGTGGCTACACCTTC. Its translation is CAITGTGGGGLRGYTF.